One T cell receptor (beta chain) is described in this entry. Per the authors' pipeline: Researchers report that nucleated cell counts were estimated from reference gene primer amplification. Method: immunoSEQ multiplex PCR; TCRdb's copy keeps in-frame clones and lacks some. V, J and clone size were drawn from that table, and D and trimming were deduced from the DNA. The table has around 700,000 clones, about 87% seen once. This CDR3 comprises 12 residues. The germline CDR1 and CDR2 sequences are MNHEY and SVGAGI. V shed 2 bases and J shed 5 bases, with 6 bases lying between them. The record originates from a study of blood T cell repertoires in COVID-19. Study-level background: The study drew acute and convalescent COVID-19 samples from the United States, Italy and Spain. PBMCs, B-cell-depleted T cells, or T cells were the source of the cDNA or gDNA that made up the material.

The genes are TRBV6-5 and TRBJ1-2; D is uncertain. This TCR came from a young woman with acute or convalescent COVID-19. The specimen sequenced was peripheral blood. The DNA of the CDR3 is TGTGCCAGCAGTTACGGGCGATATGGCTACACCTTC. Translation: CASSYGRYGYTF.